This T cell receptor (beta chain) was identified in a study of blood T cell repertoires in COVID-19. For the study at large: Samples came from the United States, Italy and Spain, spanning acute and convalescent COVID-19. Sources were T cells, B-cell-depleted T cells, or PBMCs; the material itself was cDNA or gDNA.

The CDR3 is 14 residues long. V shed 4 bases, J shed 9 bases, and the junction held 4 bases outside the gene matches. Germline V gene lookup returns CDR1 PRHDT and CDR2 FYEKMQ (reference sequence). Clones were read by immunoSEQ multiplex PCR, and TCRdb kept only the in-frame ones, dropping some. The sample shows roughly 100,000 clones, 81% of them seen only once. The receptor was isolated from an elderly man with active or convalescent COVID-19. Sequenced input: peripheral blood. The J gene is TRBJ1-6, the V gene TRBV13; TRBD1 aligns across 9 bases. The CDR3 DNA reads TGTGCCAGCAGCTCAACAGGGGGCGGTTCACCCCTCCACTTT. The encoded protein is CASSSTGGGSPLHF.